This entry describes one T cell receptor beta chain. Its specific antigen is unknown. The record has no base qualities; no much larger clone is one base away. The data were taken from a study of PD-1 blockade in classical Hodgkin lymphoma (dated by TCRdb to about 2020). Concerning the study at large: Nivolumab dosing was 3 mg/kg intravenously every 2 weeks, continuing until either disease progression or unacceptable toxicity. The study used CyTOF and TCR beta sequencing to define a peripheral blood immune signature of response to PD-1 blockade in classical Hodgkin lymphoma.

Genomic DNA was extracted with the Qiagen DNeasy kit from unsorted PBMCs and from negatively selected CD4+ and CD8+ fractions. TCR beta CDR3 regions were amplified by immunoSEQ multiplex PCR using primers annealing to V and J segments. A synthetic immune receptor repertoire was used to minimize amplification bias, and remaining bias was computationally removed after sequencing. For the original study's pipeline: Repertoire diversity was quantified as the Shannon entropy index using custom Python scripts. Unsorted, CD4+ and CD8+ repertoires were analyzed separately, except for combined analyses in which CD4+ and CD8+ sequences were merged in silico. Clonal expansion was defined as a frequency increase of at least 2-fold after treatment compared with C1D1, and clones undetected at baseline were assigned a pseudocount of 0.5. Singleton clones were defined as clones with 0 or 1 copy at C1D1, and non-singleton clones were defined as clones with 2 or more copies. By matching protein sequences in sorted samples from the same patient, clones expanded in unsorted samples were annotated as CD4+, CD8+ or unknown. Wilcoxon tests on paired samples were used to test diversity changes from C1D1 to C4D1. Imported from immuneACCESS, the table was reduced by TCRdb to in-frame sequences with V and J called. These copies leave out some clones; in studies compared against another copy, an unresolved V gene accounts for under half, and the cause of the remainder is not known. Clonal size and the V and J genes are those of that table, whereas D and trimming came from the DNA. This sample comprises tens of thousands of clones, approximately 94% of them detected only once. The ten most abundant clones make up approximately 8.1% of the sample.

General findings and caveats noted by the study authors: Diversity was lower in patients who began nivolumab less than 1 year after ASCT, so these patients were left out of later analyses to avoid confounding by immune reconstitution. Baseline TCR diversity was reported to be lower in newly diagnosed patients than in healthy donors and to be lower still in relapsed/refractory patients. Baseline diversity similar to that of newly diagnosed patients was observed in trial patients achieving complete response, whereas significantly lower diversity was observed in partial responders and progressors. By C4D1, a significant rise was seen in CD4+ TCR diversity but not in CD8+ TCR diversity (p=0.0027 vs p=0.16), and the rise was most apparent among complete responders (p=0.02). The study covered only a single clinical trial cohort, and the causes of the repertoire differences, possibly disease activity or prior therapy, were still not defined.

Its CDR3 holds 12 amino acids, cysteine through phenylalanine. CDR3 DNA is the only sequence kept; it has 36 bases, read in frame from the first base. V gives up 3 bases and J gives up 3 bases, and the segment between their germline ends measures 6 bases. From a lookup of the germline V gene (reference sequence), CDR1 and CDR2 are SGHNT and YYREEE. What this sample's time point label stands for: cycle 1 day 1 (C1D1), immediately before nivolumab initiation. Every trial patient had relapsed following autologous stem cell transplantation, and prior brentuximab vedotin exposure was what differed among cohorts A, B and C. A total of approximately 51 patients with relapsed/refractory classical Hodgkin lymphoma made up the trial cohort, and each patient's best overall response was complete response, partial response or progressive disease. In the multi-cohort phase II CheckMate 205 trial, trial patients received single-agent nivolumab. An independent review committee assessed best overall response using the 2007 International Working Group response criteria. Trial PBMCs were collected immediately before nivolumab initiation (C1D1) and during therapy at cycle 2 day 1 and cycle 4 day 1. Peripheral blood was collected in 8 mL Vacutainer Cell Preparation Tubes, from which PBMCs were isolated by centrifugation and then cryopreserved.

The source of this sequence is a human donor with classical Hodgkin lymphoma. The sequence links TRBV5-4 to TRBJ1-1; no confident D gene assignment can be made. Sequenced material: peripheral blood mononuclear cells (PBMCs), taken at baseline. The encoded CDR3 is CASSSRDTEAFF. In nucleotide form, the sequence is TGTGCCAGCAGCTCCAGAGACACTGAAGCTTTCTTT.